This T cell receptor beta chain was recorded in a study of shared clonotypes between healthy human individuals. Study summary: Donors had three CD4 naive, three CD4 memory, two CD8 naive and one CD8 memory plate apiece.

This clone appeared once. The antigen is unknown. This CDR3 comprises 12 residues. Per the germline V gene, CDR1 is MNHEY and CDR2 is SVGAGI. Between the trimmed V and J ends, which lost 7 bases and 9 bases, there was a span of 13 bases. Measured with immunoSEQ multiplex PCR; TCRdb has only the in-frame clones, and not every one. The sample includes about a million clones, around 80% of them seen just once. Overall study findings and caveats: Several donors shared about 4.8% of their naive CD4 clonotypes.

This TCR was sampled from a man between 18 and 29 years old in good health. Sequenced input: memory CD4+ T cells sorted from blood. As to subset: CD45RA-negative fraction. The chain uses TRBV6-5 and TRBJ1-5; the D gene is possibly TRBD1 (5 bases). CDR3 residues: CASKQGPGPQHF. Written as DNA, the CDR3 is TGTGCCAGCAAGCAGGGCCCGGGGCCCCAGCATTTT.